The present entry profiles one T cell receptor (beta chain) with its context. The data were obtained in a study of technical replicates of blood from a few donors. Repertoires were generated with immunoSEQ multiplex PCR, while TCRdb's copy carries only in-frame clones and drops some. Of 68,000 or so clones in the sample, around 94% are singletons; the top ten hold 0.3% to 0.4%. This receptor was identified in a human donor in good health. Sequenced: T cells isolated from PBMCs.

The CDR3: CSEVPGQEFQETQYF. The CDR3 DNA reads as TGCAGCGAGGTACCGGGACAGGAGTTTCAAGAGACCCAGTACTTC. V usage is TRBV29-1 and J usage is TRBJ2-5; 8 nucleotides line up with TRBD1. V lost 7 bases to trimming and J lost 2 bases; unmatched junction nucleotides: 12. This CDR3 has 15 residues. Germline V gene data show CDR1 as SQVTM and CDR2 as ANQGSEA.